This TCR beta chain emerged from a study of T cells in tumors after PD-1 blockade. For the study at large: Patients had no prior checkpoint blockade, systemic immunosuppressants, or anti-cancer therapy within 4 weeks. Some patients also took daily vismodegib 150 mg during anti-PD-1 treatment. Study-level points and caveats: In squamous cell carcinoma, 50% of expanded exhausted clones were novel versus about 30% of other expanded CD8+ clones. Only pre- versus post-treatment comparisons showed clonal replacement.

Repertoires were generated with immunoSEQ multiplex PCR, while TCRdb's copy carries only in-frame clones and drops some. The repertoire holds about 13,000 clones, around 68% seen once, with under 30% in the top ten. With regard to this clone: The antigen is undetermined.

V was cut by 4 bases and J by 8 bases, with 20 bases left in between. Per germline, CDR1 SGHVS and CDR2 FQNEAQ. The CDR3 covers 16 residues. This TCR derives from a human donor with cutaneous squamous cell carcinoma. V is TRBV7-8 and J is TRBJ1-4; D is perhaps TRBD1 (5 bases). The starting material was tumor tissue, obtained before anti-PD-1 treatment. The CDR3 DNA sequence: TGTGCCAGCAGCTATACCCGGGACTTTCATGAGGAAAAACTGTTTTTT. Translating gives CASSYTRDFHEEKLFF.